The 30 T cell receptor beta chains reported below all come from one sample, sequenced in a study of shared clonotypes between healthy human individuals. Clones were read by immunoSEQ multiplex PCR, and TCRdb kept only the in-frame ones, dropping some. The table lists about 2.2 million clones, 85% to 95% of them singletons. Naive CD8 cells, CD45RO-negative and positively selected for CCR7, excluded terminally differentiated effector memory CD45RA+ cells. Sequences were obtained from naive CD8+ T cells from PBMCs. These receptors were collected from a man younger than 35 in good health. Some clones in this sample may be carry-over from other donors' samples.

CDR3 residues: CASSLTSGPVSGTQYF. DNA for the CDR3: TGCGCCAGCAGCTTGACTAGCGGGCCCGTCTCGGGTACGCAGTATTTT. J is TRBJ2-3 and V is TRBV5-1, with 9 bases aligning to TRBD2. V shed 1 base and J 8 bases; nucleotides not matched to a gene: 11. CDR3 length: 16 amino acids. In germline, CDR1 is SGHRS, CDR2 YFSETQ.

This clone was detected only a few times. V and J are TRBV28 and TRBJ1-1; D call uncertain. Trimming cost V 6 bases and J 11 bases, with 10 bases left between them. Germline V CDR1 and CDR2: MDHEN, SYDVKM. The CDR3 extends over 10 amino acids. This chain's CDR3 is CASSRDGAFF. Written as DNA, the CDR3 is TGTGCCAGCAGCCGGGATGGGGCTTTCTTT.

This rearrangement joins TRBV7-9 to TRBJ1-1, with D perhaps TRBD1 (5 bases). The CDR3 totals 15 residues. Germline V gene sequence: CDR1 SEHNR, CDR2 FQNEAQ (reference sequence). V lost 1 base to trimming and J lost 4 bases, with 13 bases between them. The CDR3 region has the DNA TGTGCCAGCAGCTTAGGGCAGGGTCGGGGCACTGAAGCTTTCTTT. Amino acid sequence: CASSLGQGRGTEAFF.

The chain combines TRBV2 with TRBJ1-2; D remains unclear. CDR1 and CDR2 (germline): SNHLY, FYNNEI. V lost 8 bases to trimming and J lost 3 bases, with 16 bases between them. The CDR3 loop spans 14 amino acids. This chain's CDR3 is CASSNEPEDYGYTF. The CDR3 nucleotides are TGTGCCAGCTCAAATGAACCAGAAGACTATGGCTACACCTTC. The full variable domain, with the rest looked up from reference TRBV2 and TRBJ1-2, is EPEVTQTPSHQVTQMGQEVILRCVPISNHLYFYWYRQILGQKVEFLVSFYNNEISEKSEIFDDQFSVERPDGSNFTLKIRSTKLEDSAMYFCASSNEPEDYGYTFGSGTRLTVV.

This sequence joins TRBV27 and TRBJ2-1; D perhaps matches TRBD2 (7 bases). The germline V gene encodes CDR1 MNHEY and CDR2 SMNVEV (reference sequence). The CDR3 is 15 amino acids. Trimming cost V 8 bases and J 3 bases, with 17 bases left between them. CDR3 bases: TGTGCCAGCCGAACCCAGGGGAGGGGCTACAATGAGCAGTTCTTC. Its translation is CASRTQGRGYNEQFF.

The V and J genes are TRBV28 and TRBJ1-1, with a weak D call TRBD1 (5 bases). The V end was cut by 2 bases, the J end by 6 bases, with 13 bases between. CDR1 and CDR2 (germline): MDHEN, SYDVKM. The CDR3 consists of 14 residues. The CDR3 region has the DNA TGTGCCAGCAGTTTAAGGGGTCTGGCCGCTGAAGCTTTCTTT. As protein: CASSLRGLAAEAFF.

This rearrangement joins TRBV11-2 to TRBJ1-1; D is ambiguous. V dropped 5 bases and J dropped 5 bases, with 9 bases sitting between them. Germline V gene sequence: CDR1 SGHAT, CDR2 FQNNGV. The CDR3 is 12 residues long. CDR3 protein: CASSAEETEAFF. The CDR3, as DNA: TGTGCCAGCAGCGCCGAGGAAACTGAAGCTTTCTTT.

The chain has TRBV7-6 and TRBJ2-7; D might be TRBD1 (5 bases). The germline V gene encodes CDR1 SGHVS and CDR2 FNYEAQ. This CDR3 has 12 amino acids. V was pared by 1 base and J by 6 bases, with 7 bases between. Here the CDR3 reads CASSLVQGEQYF. CDR3 sequence (DNA): TGTGCCAGCAGCTTAGTTCAGGGCGAGCAGTACTTC.

This chain uses TRBV27 with TRBJ1-4, with TRBD1 identical over 8 bases. Germline lookup yields CDR1 MNHEY and CDR2 SMNVEV (reference sequence). Trimming took 5 bases from V and 12 from J; bases not matched to a gene: 11. CDR3 size: 14 residues. This CDR3 is CASSHTGGGLELFF. The DNA of the CDR3 is TGTGCCAGCAGTCATACAGGGGGGGGTTTAGAACTGTTTTTT.

This rearrangement joins TRBV30 to TRBJ2-7; D is unresolved. Per the germline V gene, CDR1 is GTSNPN and CDR2 is SVGIG (reference sequence). The CDR3 length is 13 residues. Trimming removed 0 bases from V and 3 bases from J, with 9 bases in between. The CDR3: CAWSVGYNYEQYF. The CDR3 region has the DNA TGTGCCTGGAGTGTTGGATACAACTACGAGCAGTACTTC.

This clone appeared a few times. CDR3 region: CATHGGQRNTEAFF. For the CDR3, the DNA is TGTGCCACCCACGGGGGACAGAGAAACACTGAAGCTTTCTTT. The chain carries TRBV7-9 and TRBJ1-1; 7 positions match TRBD1. The CDR3 runs 14 residues. CDR1 and CDR2 (germline): SEHNR, FQNEAQ (reference sequence). V dropped 10 bases and J dropped 2; count of bases not matched to a gene: 10.

In the case of this clone: A read error may account for a junction end that differs from germline. The J gene is TRBJ2-7, the V gene TRBV9; TRBD1 aligns across 8 bases. This CDR3 has 11 amino acids. Germline V gene lookup returns CDR1 SGDLS and CDR2 YYNGEE. In DNA, the CDR3 is TGTGCCATCAGCCCTGACGGGACAGGGTACTTC. It codes for CAISPDGTGYF.

The V gene is TRBV28, the J gene TRBJ2-1, with D unresolved. CDR1 is MDHEN and CDR2 is SYDVKM in the germline V gene. CDR3 size: 13 residues. The V end lost 5 bases, the J end lost 4 bases, and 9 bases lay between the germline ends. The CDR3 nucleotides are TGTGCCAGCAGTCCCCAAGCATACAATGAGCAGTTCTTC. Protein: CASSPQAYNEQFF.

The chain combines TRBV11-3 with TRBJ2-2; weak D call: TRBD1 (6 bases). Per the germline V gene, CDR1 is SGHNT and CDR2 is YENEEA. CDR3 size: 16 residues. V was cut by 5 bases and J by 1 base, with 14 bases left in between. CDR3 bases: TGTGCCAGCAGCCGAGCCGGGACACAGAACACCGGGGAGCTGTTTTTT. It translates to CASSRAGTQNTGELFF. The entire variable domain, with the rest obtained from reference TRBV11-3 and TRBJ2-2, is as follows: EAGVVQSPRYKIIEKKQPVAFWCNPISGHNTLYWYLQNLGQGPELLIRYENEEAVDDSQLPKDRFSAERLKGVDSTLKIQPAELGDSAVYLCASSRAGTQNTGELFFGEGSRLTVL.

The rearrangement links TRBV29-1 to TRBJ2-1; tentatively, D is TRBD2 (5 bases). The germline CDR1 and CDR2 sequences are SQVTM and ANQGSEA. This CDR3 is built from 15 residues. Trimming took 5 bases from V and 3 from J, leaving 17 bases between them. The chain's CDR3 is CSVYMRGLLYNEQFF. CDR3 nucleotides: TGCAGCGTTTATATGCGTGGACTGCTCTACAATGAGCAGTTCTTC.

This chain joins TRBV7-6 and TRBJ2-1; 11 nucleotides line up with TRBD2. V lost 3 bases to trimming and J lost 2 bases; unmatched junction nucleotides: 3. The length of the CDR3 is 16 residues. CDR1 and CDR2 from the germline V gene are SGHVS and FNYEAQ. The CDR3 protein is CASSLGTSGAYNEQFF. DNA of the CDR3: TGTGCCAGCAGCTTGGGGACTAGCGGAGCCTACAATGAGCAGTTCTTC.

Here the CDR3 reads CASSLKGQSFSYEQYF. The CDR3 DNA reads TGCGCCAGCAGCTTGAAGGGACAGTCCTTTTCCTACGAGCAGTACTTC. The V gene is TRBV5-1, the J gene TRBJ2-7; TRBD1 agrees at 7 bases. The CDR3 has 16 residues. Germline-derived CDR1 and CDR2 are SGHRS and YFSETQ. J was trimmed by 1 base and V by 1 base; bases with no gene match: 8. The variable domain in full, completed from reference TRBV5-1 and TRBJ2-7, reads KAGVTQTPRYLIKTRGQQVTLSCSPISGHRSVSWYQQTPGQGLQFLFEYFSETQRNKGNFPGRFSGRQFSNSRSEMNVSTLELGDSALYLCASSLKGQSFSYEQYFGPGTRLTVT.

CDR3: CASSLGPPGNTEAFF. The CDR3 DNA sequence: TGTGCCAGCAGCTTGGGCCCTCCGGGGAACACTGAAGCTTTCTTT. V gene TRBV5-4 combines with J gene TRBJ1-1, with D unclear. CDR1 is SGHNT and CDR2 is YYREEE in the germline V gene (reference sequence). Trimming pared 0 bases from V and 1 base from J, leaving 10 bases between. This CDR3 is 15 amino acids long.

V gene TRBV29-1 combines with J gene TRBJ1-2; D not certain. Germline V CDR1 and CDR2: SQVTM, ANQGSEA. The ends were cut back, 7 bases at V and 7 bases at J, with 19 bases in the middle. This CDR3 is 13 amino acids long. The CDR3 nucleotides are TGCAGCGGACTACGGGCGGGGATGGGTGGCTACACCTTC. It yields the protein CSGLRAGMGGYTF.

The chain uses TRBV5-4 and TRBJ2-3; 12 bases agree with TRBD2. This CDR3 contains 16 residues. CDR1 is SGHNT and CDR2 is YYREEE in the germline V gene (reference sequence). V shed 4 bases, J shed 2 bases, and the junction held 5 bases outside the gene matches. The DNA for the CDR3 is TGTGCCAGCAGCCACGGACTAGCGGGGACCACAGATACGCAGTATTTT. Residues: CASSHGLAGTTDTQYF.

The chain recombines TRBV11-2 with TRBJ2-1, with a tentative D call TRBD2 (6 bases). Deletions cut 2 bases from V and 1 base from J, with 9 bases between. Germline V lookup: CDR1 SGHAT, CDR2 FQNNGV. The CDR3 length is 15 residues. CDR3 residues: CASSLLANSYNEQFF. The CDR3 bases are TGTGCCAGCAGCTTACTAGCGAATTCCTACAATGAGCAGTTCTTC.

This clone was counted once. The chain employs TRBV27 and TRBJ2-7, with D possibly matching TRBD1 (5 bases). Germline loops: CDR1 MNHEY, CDR2 SMNVEV (reference sequence). CDR3 length: 14 amino acids. V was trimmed by 4 bases and J by 6 bases, leaving 16 bases between them. In DNA form, the CDR3 reads TGTGCCAGCAGTTATCGTCCAGGGATAGCCGAGCAGTACTTC. Protein sequence: CASSYRPGIAEQYF.

The V call is TRBV4-3, the J call TRBJ1-2; D is unresolved. The V and J ends lost 0 bases and 8 bases respectively, with 16 bases between them. CDR1 LGHNA and CDR2 YSLEER come from the germline V gene. The CDR3 runs to 15 residues. CDR3 in amino acids: CASSQDIRASNGYTF. The CDR3 bases are TGCGCCAGCAGCCAAGATATCAGAGCGAGTAACGGCTACACCTTC.

The rearrangement links TRBV30 to TRBJ2-3; D might be TRBD1 or TRBD2, each matching 6 bases. CDR3 size: 15 residues. Between the trimmed V and J ends, which lost 8 bases and 1 base, there was a span of 19 bases. The germline CDR1 and CDR2 sequences are GTSNPN and SVGIG (reference sequence). CDR3: CATEGGARGTDTQYF. The CDR3 region has the DNA TGTGCCACGGAGGGGGGAGCGCGAGGCACAGATACGCAGTATTTT.

This chain uses TRBV7-3 with TRBJ2-1; TRBD1 might be the D (6 bases). V shed 5 bases and J shed 4 bases, with 9 bases lying between them. Germline loops: CDR1 SGHTA, CDR2 FQGTGA. The length of the CDR3 is 13 residues. In nucleotides, the CDR3 is TGTGCCAGCAGCCGAGGGGGTTACAATGAGCAGTTCTTC. It encodes CASSRGGYNEQFF.

The rearrangement links TRBV27 to TRBJ2-7, with 7 bases identical to TRBD2. Germline-derived CDR1 and CDR2 are MNHEY and SMNVEV (reference sequence). V lost 5 bases, J lost 0 bases, and 7 bases stayed unmatched. The CDR3 runs 15 residues. The CDR3 loop reads CASSPGLGSSYEQYF. The CDR3 nucleotides read TGTGCCAGCAGTCCCGGACTAGGGAGCTCCTACGAGCAGTACTTC.

The CDR3 is CASSFPPQGLEETQYF. The CDR3 DNA is TGTGCCAGCAGTTTCCCGCCACAGGGGTTGGAGGAGACCCAGTACTTC. V is TRBV28 and J is TRBJ2-5, with 7 positions matching TRBD1. Trimming at V came to 3 bases and at J to 5 bases, leaving 12 bases not matched to a gene. Germline V CDR1 and CDR2: MDHEN, SYDVKM. The CDR3 runs 16 residues. The variable domain in full, completed from reference TRBV28 and TRBJ2-5, reads DVKVTQSSRYLVKRTGEKVFLECVQDMDHENMFWYRQDPGLGLRLIYFSYDVKMKEKGDIPEGYSVSREKKERFSLILESASTNQTSMYLCASSFPPQGLEETQYFGPGTRLLVL.

This clone was picked up one time. The sample carries other DNA sequences with the same CDR3. The chain carries TRBV7-8 and TRBJ2-7; 7 positions match TRBD1. Trimming cost V 6 bases and J 0 bases; bases outside gene matches: 2. Germline lookup yields CDR1 SGHVS and CDR2 FQNEAQ. The CDR3 totals 13 residues. Here the CDR3 reads CASRRQGSYEQYF. As DNA, the CDR3 is TGTGCCAGCAGGAGACAGGGCTCCTACGAGCAGTACTTC.

The rearrangement uses TRBV9 and TRBJ2-7; maybe TRBD1 (5 bases). The ends were cut back, 3 bases at V and 3 bases at J, with 19 bases in the middle. CDR1 is SGDLS, CDR2 YYNGEE, per germline. The CDR3 sequence is 16 residues long. For the CDR3, the DNA is TGTGCCAGCAGCGAGCAGACCAGGGCCAACTACTACGAGCAGTACTTC. As protein: CASSEQTRANYYEQYF. Drawing the rest from reference TRBV9 and TRBJ2-7, the complete variable domain is DSGVTQTPKHLITATGQRVTLRCSPRSGDLSVYWYQQSLDQGLQFLIQYYNGEERAKGNILERFSAQQFPDLHSELNLSSLELGDSALYFCASSEQTRANYYEQYFGPGTRLTVT.

The chain combines TRBV4-1 with TRBJ2-7; 7 nucleotides agree with TRBD1. Germline V lookup: CDR1 MGHRA, CDR2 YSYEKL. The CDR3 totals 14 residues. The V segment lost 1 base and the J segment 6 bases; nucleotides outside the gene matches: 6. The CDR3 DNA reads TGCGCCAGCAGCCAAGGCCCTCAGGGGGTCGAGCAGTACTTC. This translates into CASSQGPQGVEQYF.